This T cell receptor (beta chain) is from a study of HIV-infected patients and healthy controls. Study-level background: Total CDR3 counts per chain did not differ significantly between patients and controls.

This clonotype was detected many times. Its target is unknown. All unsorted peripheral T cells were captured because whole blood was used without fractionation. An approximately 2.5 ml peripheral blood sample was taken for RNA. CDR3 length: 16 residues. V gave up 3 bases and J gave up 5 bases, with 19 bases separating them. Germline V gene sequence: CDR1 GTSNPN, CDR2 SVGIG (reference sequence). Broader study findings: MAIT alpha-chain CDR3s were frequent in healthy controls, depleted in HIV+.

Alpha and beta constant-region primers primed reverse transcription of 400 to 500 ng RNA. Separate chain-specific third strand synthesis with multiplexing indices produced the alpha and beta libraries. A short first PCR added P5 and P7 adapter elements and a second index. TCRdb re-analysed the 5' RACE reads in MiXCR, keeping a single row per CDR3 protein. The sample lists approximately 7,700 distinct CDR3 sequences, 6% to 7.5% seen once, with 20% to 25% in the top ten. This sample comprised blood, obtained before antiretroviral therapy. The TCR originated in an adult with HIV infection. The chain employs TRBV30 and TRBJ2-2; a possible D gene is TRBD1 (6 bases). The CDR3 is CAWRDSPKVPTGELFF. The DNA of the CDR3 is TGTGCCTGGAGGGACAGCCCTAAAGTTCCAACCGGGGAGCTGTTTTTT. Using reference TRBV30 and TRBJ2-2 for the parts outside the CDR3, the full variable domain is SQTIHQWPATLVQPVGSPLSLECTVEGTSNPNLYWYRQAAGRGLQLLFYSVGIGQISSEVPQNLSASRPQDRQFILSSKKLLLSDSGFYLCAWRDSPKVPTGELFFGEGSRLTVL.